What follows are 14 T cell receptor beta chains derived from one specimen sequenced in a study of T cell responses to AZD1222 COVID-19 vaccine. Produced via immunoSEQ multiplex PCR; TCRdb's table is partial and in-frame only. This table holds 130,000 to 150,000 clones, about 92% found once. The material sequenced was peripheral blood, taken after recovery from COVID-19. These receptors came from an adult who had recovered from COVID-19.

In its sample, this clone was seen once. V usage is TRBV30 and J usage is TRBJ1-2, with 7 bases fitting TRBD1. The CDR3 spans 13 residues. From germline, CDR1 is GTSNPN and CDR2 SVGIG (reference sequence). With V trimmed by 3 bases and J by 5 bases, 6 bases remained unmatched. The CDR3 loop is CAWRTQTGYGYTF. In nucleotides, the CDR3 is TGTGCCTGGAGAACCCAGACAGGGTATGGCTACACCTTC. The complete variable domain, with remaining parts taken from reference TRBV30 and TRBJ1-2, reads SQTIHQWPATLVQPVGSPLSLECTVEGTSNPNLYWYRQAAGRGLQLLFYSVGIGQISSEVPQNLSASRPQDRQFILSSKKLLLSDSGFYLCAWRTQTGYGYTFGSGTRLTVV.

The chain links TRBV4-1 to TRBJ2-2; D is undetermined. Germline assignment: CDR1 MGHRA and CDR2 YSYEKL. The CDR3 is 15 amino acids. The V end lost 0 bases, the J end lost 0 bases, and 5 bases lay between the germline ends. The CDR3 protein is CASSQELANTGELFF. CDR3 bases: TGCGCCAGCAGCCAAGAGTTGGCGAACACCGGGGAGCTGTTTTTT.

The rearrangement joins TRBV7-8 to TRBJ2-2, with D perhaps being TRBD1 or TRBD2 (5 bases each). Germline assignment: CDR1 SGHVS and CDR2 FQNEAQ. The CDR3 spans 15 residues. Trimming pared 6 bases from V and 0 bases from J, leaving 11 bases between. CDR3 in amino acids: CASSRGGTNTGELFF. The CDR3 nucleotides are TGTGCCAGCAGTCGGGGCGGTACGAACACCGGGGAGCTGTTTTTT.

The chain employs TRBV3-1 (or the pseudogene TRBV3-2) and TRBJ2-7; TRBD1 or TRBD2 may be the D gene (6 bases each). CDR1 LGHDT and CDR2 YNNKEL come from the germline V gene (reference sequence). V dropped 4 bases and J dropped 8 bases, with 15 bases sitting between them. The CDR3 is made up of 13 amino acids. The CDR3 nucleotides read TGTGCCAGCAGCCCTGGGGGCCGGGAGAAGCAGTACTTC. It codes for CASSPGGREKQYF.

The V call is TRBV7-3, the J call TRBJ1-6, with 8 bases matching TRBD1. CDR3 size: 13 residues. V lost 4 bases and J lost 7; bases outside the gene matches: 0. From germline, CDR1 is SGHTA and CDR2 FQGTGA. The CDR3 DNA sequence: TGTGCCAGCAGCTGGACAGGGAATTCACCCCTCCACTTT. Residues: CASSWTGNSPLHF.

The chain employs TRBV4-1 and TRBJ1-2; D is perhaps TRBD1 (5 bases). CDR1 and CDR2 from the germline V gene are MGHRA and YSYEKL. Trimming removed 3 bases from V and 6 bases from J, with 14 bases in between. The CDR3 length is 14 residues. The CDR3 DNA follows: TGCGCCAGCAGCCAGGGGGTGGGCCAGAATGGCTACACCTTC. This codes for CASSQGVGQNGYTF.

The chain has TRBV4-1 and TRBJ2-2, with D perhaps TRBD2 (5 bases). CDR3 length: 17 amino acids. Germline-derived CDR1 and CDR2 are MGHRA and YSYEKL. V was trimmed by 1 base and J by 3 bases, leaving 15 bases between them. CDR3 DNA sequence: TGCGCCAGCAGCCAAGTGTCATCGGGAACCTACACCGGGGAGCTGTTTTTT. Its protein product is CASSQVSSGTYTGELFF.

The chain links TRBV11-2 to TRBJ2-6, with D maybe TRBD1 (8 bases). Germline CDR1 reads SGHAT; CDR2 reads FQNNGV. The CDR3 sequence is 19 residues long. V lost 5 bases, J lost 0 bases, and 20 bases lay in between. CDR3: CASSPRTGTTSSGANVLTF. The DNA for the CDR3 is TGTGCCAGCAGCCCGCGGACAGGGACTACGAGCTCTGGGGCCAACGTCCTGACTTTC.

This chain links TRBV5-4 with TRBJ2-3, with 9 bases identical to TRBD2. Losses at the gene ends were 4 bases for V and 6 bases for J; bases not matched to a gene: 9. The CDR3 loop spans 15 amino acids. Germline V gives CDR1 SGHNT, CDR2 YYREEE (reference sequence). The CDR3 here is CASSPLSGSDDTQYF. In DNA form, the CDR3 reads TGTGCCAGCAGCCCCCTTAGCGGGAGTGATGATACGCAGTATTTT.

The V gene is TRBV11-3, the J gene TRBJ2-3, with 7 bases identical to TRBD2. The CDR3 spans 19 residues. The germline V gene has CDR1 SGHNT and CDR2 YENEEA. Losses at the gene ends were 1 base for V and 0 bases for J; bases not matched to a gene: 13. The CDR3 sequence: CASSLVFGGSSPSTDTQYF. CDR3 nucleotides: TGTGCCAGCAGCTTAGTTTTCGGCGGGAGCTCCCCTAGCACAGATACGCAGTATTTT.

The V gene is TRBV6-5, the J gene TRBJ1-1; D call uncertain. The CDR3 consists of 14 residues. Looked up from germline, CDR1 is MNHEY and CDR2 is SVGAGI. V was trimmed by 5 bases and J by 0 bases, leaving 10 bases between them. CDR3 sequence: CASSTLGMNTEAFF. CDR3 sequence (DNA): TGTGCCAGCAGTACACTGGGTATGAACACTGAAGCTTTCTTT.

The chain employs TRBV5-1 and TRBJ2-1; D unresolved. V gave up 0 bases and J gave up 9 bases, with 10 bases separating them. Germline-derived CDR1 and CDR2 are SGHRS and YFSETQ. The CDR3 contains 13 residues. Here the CDR3 reads CASSLDWVGEQFF. The CDR3 DNA reads TGCGCCAGCAGCTTGGATTGGGTGGGTGAGCAGTTCTTC.

This clone was picked up many times. The chain employs TRBV12-3 or TRBV12-4 and TRBJ2-7, with D perhaps matching TRBD1 or TRBD2 (6 bases each). This CDR3 comprises 12 residues. V was pared by 5 bases and J by 3 bases, with 8 bases between. The CDR3 loop is CASSKGGYEQYF. The CDR3 region has the DNA TGTGCCAGCAGTAAGGGGGGCTACGAGCAGTACTTC.

CDR3 amino acids: CASTQGGQLPWPQHF. CDR3 nucleotide sequence: TGTGCCAGCACCCAAGGTGGGCAGCTCCCATGGCCCCAGCATTTT. The chain combines TRBV6-5 with TRBJ1-5; the D is unclear. Deletions cut 7 bases from V and 9 bases from J, with 22 bases between. The CDR3 is 15 residues long. CDR1 and CDR2 (germline): MNHEY, SVGAGI.